The rows below give T cell receptor beta chains drawn from one sample of a study of CD8 T cells in Susac syndrome. Each CDR3 protein is one row after TCRdb ran MiXCR on the immunoSEQ multiplex PCR reads. The sample yields about 140,000 distinct CDR3 sequences, around 95% seen once. The sequenced material came from CD8+ T cells from PBMCs. These receptors were collected from a human donor with Susac syndrome. CDR3s leave out the opening cysteine and the closing phenylalanine or tryptophan. Clone size is stated in some rows and not others, as once, few, many or a class when expanded.

TRBJ2-5 | TRBV12-5 | NA | ASGLLRETQY
TRBJ2-2 | TRBV25-1 | NA | ASSDLRITDTGELF
TRBJ2-1 | TRBV20-1 | few | SARDGSSYNEQF
TRBJ1-2 | TRBV15 | NA | ATPWVPLPLRPPNYGYT
TRBJ2-1 | TRBV2 | NA | ASSLGGMGWDEQF
TRBJ2-3 | TRBV29-1 | NA | SVPGLAVQY
TRBJ1-5 | TRBV5-6 | NA | ASSFGSGQPQH
TRBJ1-1 | TRBV7-9 | NA | ASSSRRVDMNTEAF
TRBJ2-5 | TRBV27 | NA | ASSPWAGETQY
TRBJ2-1 | TRBV5-1 | NA | ASSTDTYNEQF
TRBJ2-7 | TRBV7-7 | NA | VSSASGSLHEQY
TRBJ2-1 | TRBV20-1 | once | SADYPPDNNEQF
TRBJ2-7 | TRBV7-9 | NA | ASSETGQGANYEQY
TRBJ2-7 | TRBV25-1 | NA | ASSDGGTDDYEQY
TRBJ2-1 | TRBV6-2/TRBV6-3 | NA | ASGRTYNEQF
TRBJ2-4 | TRBV28 | NA | ASSPTRGGKNIQY
TRBJ1-1 | TRBV5-6 | NA | ASSSSLYRHTLNTEAF
TRBJ1-3 | TRBV29-1 | NA | SVEAGEGNTIY
TRBJ2-7 | TRBV27 | NA | ASSFGGVGDEQY
TRBJ2-3 | TRBV11-2 | NA | ASSTERGADTQY
TRBJ2-7 | TRBV27 | NA | ASSPDRDRGEQY